A single T cell receptor (beta chain) is shown here with its context. The data were obtained in a study of blood T cell repertoires in COVID-19. Study as a whole: Italy, Spain and the United States were the sources of the convalescent and acute COVID-19 samples. T cells, B-cell-depleted T cells, or PBMCs provided the cDNA or gDNA that served as material.

Profiled with immunoSEQ multiplex PCR; TCRdb holds only in-frame clones, not every one. The sample has more than 35,000 clones; roughly 88% are singletons. V was clipped by 5 bases and J by 1 base; unmatched bases: 7. The length of the CDR3 is 18 residues. CDR1 is SGHNT and CDR2 is YENEEA in the germline V gene. The specimen was peripheral blood. The rearrangement joins TRBV11-3 to TRBJ2-2; 13 bases align to TRBD2. The source is a human donor in a cohort sampled during active COVID-19. The CDR3 protein is CASSLRTSGGLNTGELFF. The CDR3 nucleotides are TGTGCCAGCAGCCTCCGGACTAGCGGGGGCCTGAACACCGGGGAGCTGTTTTTT. The complete variable domain, with remaining parts taken from reference TRBV11-3 and TRBJ2-2, reads EAGVVQSPRYKIIEKKQPVAFWCNPISGHNTLYWYLQNLGQGPELLIRYENEEAVDDSQLPKDRFSAERLKGVDSTLKIQPAELGDSAVYLCASSLRTSGGLNTGELFFGEGSRLTVL.